These T cell receptor beta chains were read from a single sample in a study of CD8 T cells in ankylosing spondylitis. In TCRdb, the 5' RACE reads were re-called with MiXCR into one record per CDR3 protein. The table has about 340,000 distinct CDR3 sequences, roughly 20% seen once. Source material: blood, either unsorted or a sorted T cell fraction (not recorded which). These TCRs come from a male donor with ankylosing spondylitis or in good health (not recorded which). Both conserved end residues are part of each CDR3. The order of the fields is clone size, V gene, J gene, D gene, CDR3 protein, CDR3 DNA. The D gene is left open where the match is weak. Rows may omit the clone size; those that give it use once, few, many or a size class.

few,TRBV2,TRBJ1-1,TRBD1,CARKGQEIEAFF,TGTGCCAGAAAGGGACAGGAGATCGAAGCTTTCTTT
.,TRBV28,TRBJ1-2,.,CASSSMAGFSNYGYTF,TGTGCCAGCAGTTCCATGGCGGGGTTCAGTAACTATGGCTACACCTTC
.,TRBV25-1,TRBJ1-4,.,CASSEYVGSLEKLFF,TGTGCCAGCAGTGAATACGTAGGCAGCCTTGAAAAACTGTTTTTT
.,TRBV6-1,TRBJ2-1,.,CASFPTRPGPPYNEQFF,TGTGCCAGCTTTCCCACTAGGCCGGGCCCCCCCTACAATGAGCAGTTCTTC
.,TRBV12-3/TRBV12-4,TRBJ2-3,.,CASSLTSPYTDTQYF,TGTGCCAGCAGTTTGACTAGTCCGTACACAGATACGCAGTATTTT
.,TRBV20-1,TRBJ2-7,TRBD2,CSVQRPSGGAYEQYF,TGCAGTGTTCAGAGGCCTAGCGGGGGGGCATACGAGCAGTACTTC
once,TRBV20-1,TRBJ2-1,.,CSARKRGDEQFF,TGCAGTGCTAGAAAGAGGGGGGATGAGCAGTTCTTC
.,TRBV7-8,TRBJ2-3,TRBD2,CASSLPGTSGGLGTDTQYF,TGTGCCAGCAGCTTACCCGGGACTAGCGGGGGGTTGGGCACAGATACGCAGTATTTT
.,TRBV6-2/TRBV6-3,TRBJ1-2,.,CASSISDPINYGYTF,TGTGCCAGCAGCATCTCAGACCCAATTAACTATGGCTACACCTTC
.,TRBV7-2,TRBJ2-3,TRBD2,CASSLAGTAWGTDTQYF,TGTGCCAGCAGTCTAGCGGGGACTGCTTGGGGCACAGATACGCAGTATTTT
few,TRBV28,TRBJ1-2,.,CASSPFNGGYTF,TGTGCCAGCAGTCCATTCAACGGTGGCTACACCTTC
few,TRBV12-3/TRBV12-4,TRBJ2-1,.,CASTGGYNEQFF,TGTGCCAGCACCGGGGGATACAATGAGCAGTTCTTC
.,TRBV6-5,TRBJ2-3,TRBD2,CASSYEAASRRGGPDTQYF,TGTGCCAGCAGTTACGAGGCTGCTTCCAGGCGGGGGGGCCCAGATACGCAGTATTTT
.,TRBV6-1,TRBJ2-3,.,CASSARPTDTQYF,TGTGCCAGCAGTGCCCGGCCCACAGATACGCAGTATTTT
many,TRBV15,TRBJ2-2,.,CATSRGDRNTGELFF,TGTGCCACCAGCAGAGGCGACAGAAACACCGGGGAGCTGTTTTTT
.,TRBV14,TRBJ2-1,.,CASSQARGKNEQFF,TGTGCCAGCAGCCAAGCCCGCGGGAAAAATGAGCAGTTCTTC
few,TRBV3-1,TRBJ2-6,.,CASSQVAGAGANVLTF,TGTGCCAGCAGCCAAGTGGCGGGGGCAGGGGCCAACGTCCTGACTTTC
few,TRBV3-1,TRBJ2-7,TRBD1,CASSQLDRAYEQYF,TGTGCCAGCAGCCAACTGGACAGGGCCTACGAGCAGTACTTC
few,TRBV20-1,TRBJ1-1,TRBD1,CSAATTGTNTEAFF,TGCAGTGCTGCTACGACAGGGACGAACACTGAAGCTTTCTTT
few,TRBV7-9,TRBJ2-7,.,CASSRGAAEQYF,TGTGCCAGCAGCCGGGGCGCGGCCGAGCAGTACTTC
few,TRBV18,TRBJ2-7,.,CASSPPDHYEQYF,TGTGCCAGCTCACCACCAGATCACTACGAGCAGTACTTC
.,TRBV29-1,TRBJ2-2,.,CSVSARGRKTGELFF,TGCAGCGTATCGGCCCGGGGAAGAAAAACCGGGGAGCTGTTTTTT
few,TRBV6-5,TRBJ2-7,.,CASSQQANEQYF,TGTGCCAGCAGTCAACAGGCGAACGAGCAGTACTTC
.,TRBV27,TRBJ2-1,.,CASSFGRGYYNEQFF,TGTGCCAGCAGTTTTGGCCGGGGGTACTACAATGAGCAGTTCTTC
.,TRBV29-1,TRBJ2-3,.,CSVVAIEADTQYF,TGCAGCGTTGTCGCGATTGAGGCAGATACGCAGTATTTT
.,TRBV20-1,TRBJ2-7,.,CSAKGSEILYEQYF,TGCAGTGCGAAGGGGTCGGAGATCCTATACGAGCAGTACTTC
few,TRBV7-3,TRBJ1-2,.,CASSFLTGRYGYTF,TGTGCCAGCAGCTTCCTAACAGGGCGGTATGGCTACACCTTC
.,TRBV4-1,TRBJ2-7,TRBD1,CASSQHGTGGYYEQYF,TGCGCCAGCAGCCAACATGGGACAGGGGGTTATTACGAGCAGTACTTC
.,TRBV3-1,TRBJ1-2,.,CASSQDHQGVLGYTF,TGTGCCAGCAGCCAAGATCATCAAGGGGTCCTTGGCTACACCTTC
.,TRBV4-1,TRBJ2-5,TRBD1,CASSQDPGQGYETQYF,TGCGCCAGCAGCCAAGATCCGGGACAGGGTTACGAGACCCAGTACTTC
.,TRBV7-3,TRBJ2-3,.,CASSWILGEDTQYF,TGTGCCAGCAGCTGGATCCTTGGGGAAGATACGCAGTATTTT
.,TRBV6-2/TRBV6-3,TRBJ1-5,.,CASSFGTTSNQPQHF,TGTGCCAGCAGCTTCGGGACAACGAGCAATCAGCCCCAGCATTTT
.,TRBV6-5,TRBJ2-3,.,CASSYLGVPSDTQYF,TGTGCCAGCAGTTACCTGGGGGTTCCCTCAGATACGCAGTATTTT
few,TRBV30,TRBJ2-1,.,CAWMAEASSYNEQFF,TGTGCCTGGATGGCGGAGGCTTCCTCCTACAATGAGCAGTTCTTC
.,TRBV29-1,TRBJ1-1,.,CSVEGRNTEAFF,TGCAGCGTTGAGGGGAGGAACACTGAAGCTTTCTTT
few,TRBV5-1,TRBJ2-1,.,CASSVTRSSYNEQFF,TGCGCCAGCAGCGTCACCAGGAGCTCCTACAATGAGCAGTTCTTC
.,TRBV7-9,TRBJ2-5,.,CASTVSFGAAQETQYF,TGTGCCAGCACCGTCTCCTTTGGCGCGGCCCAAGAGACCCAGTACTTC
.,TRBV28,TRBJ2-7,.,CASSLVRERDEQYF,TGTGCCAGCAGTTTAGTTCGGGAGAGGGACGAGCAGTACTTC
.,TRBV5-4,TRBJ2-3,TRBD2,CASSLSGAGGYADTQYF,TGTGCCAGCAGCCTCAGTGGTGCGGGGGGGTACGCAGATACGCAGTATTTT
.,TRBV10-3,TRBJ2-3,TRBD1,CAISEGPTGSTDTQYF,TGTGCCATCAGTGAAGGCCCGACAGGGTCGACGGATACGCAGTATTTT
.,TRBV4-2,TRBJ2-5,.,CASSREPSEEETQYF,TGTGCCAGCAGCCGAGAACCTAGCGAGGAGGAGACCCAGTACTTC
few,TRBV29-1,TRBJ2-5,TRBD1,CSAPGQGRVETQYF,TGCAGCGCCCCGGGACAGGGGAGGGTAGAGACCCAGTACTTC
.,TRBV7-9,TRBJ2-3,TRBD2,CASSLTGAGGPDTQYF,TGTGCCAGCAGCTTAACGGGAGCGGGGGGACCCGATACGCAGTATTTT
once,TRBV30,TRBJ2-1,TRBD2,CAWSATLPPPSGSTNNEQFF,TGTGCCTGGAGTGCAACCCTCCCCCCACCTAGCGGGTCAACCAACAATGAGCAGTTCTTC
.,TRBV6-6,TRBJ2-7,.,CASSSGTFTYEQYF,TGTGCCAGCAGCTCCGGGACATTCACCTACGAGCAGTACTTC
.,TRBV18,TRBJ1-2,TRBD1,CASSPGDRNYGYTF,TGTGCCAGCTCACCGGGGGACAGAAACTATGGCTACACCTTC
few,TRBV28,TRBJ2-7,.,CASSSPRSSHEQYF,TGTGCCAGCAGTTCCCCCCGTAGCAGCCACGAGCAGTACTTC
.,TRBV7-6,TRBJ2-7,.,CASSLTLGEGNEQYF,TGTGCCAGCAGCTTAACCCTGGGCGAGGGTAACGAGCAGTACTTC
.,TRBV20-1,TRBJ2-3,TRBD2,CSARDLAATRTDTQYF,TGCAGTGCTAGAGACCTAGCGGCTACTCGCACAGATACGCAGTATTTT
.,TRBV10-3,TRBJ2-2,TRBD1,CAMAGGANTGELFF,TGTGCCATGGCAGGGGGCGCGAACACCGGGGAGCTGTTTTTT
.,TRBV12-3/TRBV12-4,TRBJ2-7,.,CATLERARGEQYF,TGTGCCACCCTTGAGAGGGCGCGGGGCGAGCAGTACTTC
.,TRBV6-1,TRBJ2-7,.,CAPERYEQYF,TGTGCCCCGGAAAGGTACGAGCAGTACTTC
many,TRBV12-3/TRBV12-4,TRBJ2-1,TRBD2,CASSLPSSGGHNEQFF,TGTGCCAGCAGTTTGCCCTCTAGCGGGGGGCACAATGAGCAGTTCTTC
once,TRBV20-1,TRBJ2-3,.,CSARDLGLSTDTQNF,TGCAGTGCTAGAGATCTTGGCCTTTCCACAGATACGCAGAATTTT
few,TRBV3-1,TRBJ2-2,.,CASSQEATLTGELFF,TGTGCCAGCAGCCAAGAGGCAACGCTAACCGGGGAGCTGTTTTTT